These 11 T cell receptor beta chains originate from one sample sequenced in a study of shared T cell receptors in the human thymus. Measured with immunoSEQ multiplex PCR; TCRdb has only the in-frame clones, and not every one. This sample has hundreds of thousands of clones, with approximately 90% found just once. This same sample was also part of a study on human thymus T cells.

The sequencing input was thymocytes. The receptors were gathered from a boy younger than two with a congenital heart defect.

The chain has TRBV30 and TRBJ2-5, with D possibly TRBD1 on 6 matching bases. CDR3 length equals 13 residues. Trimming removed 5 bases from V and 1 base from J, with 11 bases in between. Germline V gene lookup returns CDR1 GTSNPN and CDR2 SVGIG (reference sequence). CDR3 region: CAWSRGVQETQYF. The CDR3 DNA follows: TGTGCCTGGTCCAGGGGTGTCCAAGAGACCCAGTACTTC. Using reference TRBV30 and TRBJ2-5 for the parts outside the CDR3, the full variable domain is SQTIHQWPATLVQPVGSPLSLECTVEGTSNPNLYWYRQAAGRGLQLLFYSVGIGQISSEVPQNLSASRPQDRQFILSSKKLLLSDSGFYLCAWSRGVQETQYFGPGTRLLVL.

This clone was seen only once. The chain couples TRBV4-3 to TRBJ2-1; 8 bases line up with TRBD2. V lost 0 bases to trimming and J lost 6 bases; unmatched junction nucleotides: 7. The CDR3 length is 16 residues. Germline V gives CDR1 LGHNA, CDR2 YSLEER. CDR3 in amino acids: CASSQDPASGFNEQFF. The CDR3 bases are TGCGCCAGCAGCCAAGATCCGGCTAGCGGGTTCAATGAGCAGTTCTTC.

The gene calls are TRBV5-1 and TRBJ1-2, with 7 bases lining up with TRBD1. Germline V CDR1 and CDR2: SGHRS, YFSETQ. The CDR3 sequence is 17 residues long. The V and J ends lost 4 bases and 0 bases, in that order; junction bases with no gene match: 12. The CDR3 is CASSQFPTGSANYGYTF. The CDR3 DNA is TGCGCCAGCAGCCAATTCCCGACAGGGTCAGCTAACTATGGCTACACCTTC.

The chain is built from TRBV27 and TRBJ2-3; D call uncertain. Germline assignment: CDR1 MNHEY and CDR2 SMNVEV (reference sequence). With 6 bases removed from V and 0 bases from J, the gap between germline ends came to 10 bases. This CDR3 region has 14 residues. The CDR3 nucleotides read TGTGCCAGCAGCCCCCCGACTAGCACAGATACGCAGTATTTT. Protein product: CASSPPTSTDTQYF.

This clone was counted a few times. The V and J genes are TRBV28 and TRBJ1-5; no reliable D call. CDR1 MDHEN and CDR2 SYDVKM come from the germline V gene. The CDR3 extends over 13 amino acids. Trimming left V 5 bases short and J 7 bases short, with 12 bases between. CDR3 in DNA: TGTGCCAGCAGTCGGTCCCACCTCCAGCCCCAGCATTTT. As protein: CASSRSHLQPQHF.

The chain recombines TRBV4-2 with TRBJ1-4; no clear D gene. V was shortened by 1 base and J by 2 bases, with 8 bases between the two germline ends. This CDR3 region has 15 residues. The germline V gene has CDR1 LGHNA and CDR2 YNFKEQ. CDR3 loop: CASSQVSKTNEKLFF. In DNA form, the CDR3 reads TGTGCCAGCAGCCAAGTTAGTAAGACTAATGAAAAACTGTTTTTT.

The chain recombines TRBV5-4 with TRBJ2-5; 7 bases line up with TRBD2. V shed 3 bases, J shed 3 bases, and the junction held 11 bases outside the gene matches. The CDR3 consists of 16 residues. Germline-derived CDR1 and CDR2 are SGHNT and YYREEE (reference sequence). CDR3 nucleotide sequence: TGTGCCAGCAGCTGGCGGTTCGGGGCGGGAGAAGAGACCCAGTACTTC. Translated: CASSWRFGAGEETQYF.

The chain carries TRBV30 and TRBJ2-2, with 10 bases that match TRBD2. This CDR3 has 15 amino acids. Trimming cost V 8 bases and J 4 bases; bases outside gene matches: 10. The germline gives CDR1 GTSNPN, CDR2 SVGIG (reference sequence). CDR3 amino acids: CAGRSGREGTGELFF. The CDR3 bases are TGTGCCGGACGGAGCGGGAGGGAAGGCACCGGGGAGCTGTTTTTT.

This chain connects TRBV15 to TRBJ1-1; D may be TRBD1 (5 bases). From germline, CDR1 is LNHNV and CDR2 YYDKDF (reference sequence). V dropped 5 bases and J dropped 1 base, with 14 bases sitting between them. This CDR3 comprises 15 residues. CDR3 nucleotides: TGTGCCACCAGCTCTAACCTGGGGGGGAACACTGAAGCTTTCTTT. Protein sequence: CATSSNLGGNTEAFF.

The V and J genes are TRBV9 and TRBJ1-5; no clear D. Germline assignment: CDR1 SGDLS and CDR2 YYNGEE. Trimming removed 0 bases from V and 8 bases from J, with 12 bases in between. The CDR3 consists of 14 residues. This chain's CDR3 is CASSVGNPGEPQHF. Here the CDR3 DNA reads TGTGCCAGCAGCGTAGGAAACCCCGGGGAGCCCCAGCATTTT.

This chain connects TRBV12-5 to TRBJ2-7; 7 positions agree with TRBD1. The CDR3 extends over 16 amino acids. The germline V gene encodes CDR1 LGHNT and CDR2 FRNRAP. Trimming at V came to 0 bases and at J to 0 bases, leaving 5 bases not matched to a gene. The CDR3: CASGLVQPGGSYEQYF. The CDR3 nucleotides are TGTGCTAGTGGTTTGGTTCAGCCAGGGGGCTCCTACGAGCAGTACTTC.